The 19 T cell receptor beta chains presented below share a single source sample, sequenced in a study of blood T cell repertoires in COVID-19. Sequenced by immunoSEQ multiplex PCR; TCRdb stores in-frame clones only, minus some. The sample lists a few hundred thousand clones, approximately 88% occurring once. The sample taken for sequencing was peripheral blood. The receptors stem from a man in his forties with acute or convalescent COVID-19.

Notes on this clone: At one of its ends the junction is not consistent with the germline gene, which may arise from a read error. The same CDR3 can be traced to other DNA sequences in this sample. The chain recombines TRBV10-3 with TRBJ1-6; D is ambiguous. CDR3 length: 15 residues. CDR1 ENHRY and CDR2 SYGVKD come from the germline V gene. The chain's CDR3 is CAISESGLGNSPLHF. CDR3 coding DNA: TGTGCCATCAGTGAGTCAGGACTAGGCAATTCGCCCCTCCACTTT.

The V gene is TRBV2, the J gene TRBJ1-2; D is perhaps TRBD1 (6 bases). V lost 0 bases to trimming and J lost 2 bases, with 7 bases between them. The CDR3 consists of 14 residues. CDR1 SNHLY and CDR2 FYNNEI come from the germline V gene. In DNA form, the CDR3 reads TGTGCCAGCAGTGAAGCGGGGGCGAACTATGGCTACACCTTC. Amino acids: CASSEAGANYGYTF. Drawing the rest from reference TRBV2 and TRBJ1-2, the complete variable domain is EPEVTQTPSHQVTQMGQEVILRCVPISNHLYFYWYRQILGQKVEFLVSFYNNEISEKSEIFDDQFSVERPDGSNFTLKIRSTKLEDSAMYFCASSEAGANYGYTFGSGTRLTVV.

The chain is built from TRBV11-2 and TRBJ2-1; D is undetermined. Germline V gene lookup returns CDR1 SGHAT and CDR2 FQNNGV. Deletions cut 0 bases from V and 5 bases from J, with 5 bases between. This CDR3 is built from 13 residues. CDR3 bases: TGTGCCAGCAGCTTAGACGTTGACAATGAGCAGTTCTTC. Translation: CASSLDVDNEQFF.

The V call is TRBV3-1 (or the pseudogene TRBV3-2), the J call TRBJ2-7; D may be TRBD1 (6 bases). CDR1 and CDR2 (germline): LGHDT, YNNKEL (reference sequence). The CDR3 has 13 amino acids. Trimming left V 1 base short and J 3 bases short, with 7 bases between. The CDR3: CASSQVRGYEQYF. DNA of the CDR3: TGTGCCAGCAGCCAAGTCAGGGGCTACGAGCAGTACTTC.

This sequence joins TRBV5-1 and TRBJ2-5; D perhaps matches TRBD2 (6 bases). Germline CDR1 is SGHRS and CDR2 is YFSETQ. CDR3 size: 13 residues. The V end lost 5 bases, the J end lost 5 bases, and 13 bases lay between the germline ends. The CDR3 here is CASSFRGTETQYF. The DNA of the CDR3 is TGCGCCAGCAGTTTTCGGGGGACGGAGACCCAGTACTTC. The full variable domain, in which reference TRBV5-1 and TRBJ2-5 provide the parts outside the CDR3, is KAGVTQTPRYLIKTRGQQVTLSCSPISGHRSVSWYQQTPGQGLQFLFEYFSETQRNKGNFPGRFSGRQFSNSRSEMNVSTLELGDSALYLCASSFRGTETQYFGPGTRLLVL.

This clone has only a few counts. This chain links TRBV2 with TRBJ2-3; 10 bases agree with TRBD2. With V trimmed by 11 bases and J by 6 bases, 11 bases remained unmatched. The CDR3 extends over 14 amino acids. In germline, CDR1 is SNHLY, CDR2 FYNNEI. CDR3 nucleotides: TGTGCCGGAAGCATAGCGGGAGGTCGGGATACGCAGTATTTT. Protein: CAGSIAGGRDTQYF.

The genes are TRBV2 and TRBJ2-5; D might be TRBD2 (6 bases). Trimming stripped 7 bases from V and 5 bases from J, with 14 bases between. Germline values: CDR1 SNHLY, CDR2 FYNNEI. The CDR3 loop spans 13 amino acids. The DNA of the CDR3 is TGTGCCAGCACGGGGGTTAGTTGGGAGACCCAGTACTTC. Its translation: CASTGVSWETQYF.

The chain is built from TRBV6-1 and TRBJ1-3, with D possibly TRBD1 on 6 matching bases. CDR1 is MNHNS, CDR2 SASEGT, per germline. This CDR3 has 15 amino acids. V was trimmed by 2 bases and J by 4 bases, leaving 12 bases between them. The CDR3 nucleotides are TGTGCCAGCAGTGAACAAACAGGGCTGGGAAACACCATATATTTT. This translates into CASSEQTGLGNTIYF.

The gene calls are TRBV5-1 and TRBJ2-1; 10 bases are a match to TRBD2. The CDR3 runs to 16 residues. The V and J ends lost 2 bases and 6 bases, in that order; junction bases with no gene match: 8. The germline CDR1 and CDR2 sequences are SGHRS and YFSETQ. CDR3 DNA: TGCGCCAGCAGCTTCTTTCCTAGCGGGAGCCTCAATGAGCAGTTCTTC. Protein sequence: CASSFFPSGSLNEQFF.

V gene TRBV5-1 combines with J gene TRBJ2-1, with 7 bases lining up with TRBD2. The germline gives CDR1 SGHRS, CDR2 YFSETQ. The CDR3 totals 14 residues. With V trimmed by 4 bases and J by 7 bases, 8 bases remained unmatched. CDR3 coding DNA: TGCGCCAGCAGCCCACGGACTAGTCGGAATGAGCAGTTCTTC. It specifies CASSPRTSRNEQFF.

The V and J genes are TRBV5-1 and TRBJ1-1, with TRBD1 matching over 8 bases. After removal of 1 base from V and 2 bases from J, the junction contained 10 bases not matched to a gene. Looked up from germline, CDR1 is SGHRS and CDR2 is YFSETQ. The CDR3 has 17 residues. The CDR3, as DNA: TGCGCCAGCAGCTTGCAGTCACTGGACAGGGACAACACTGAAGCTTTCTTT. Translating it yields CASSLQSLDRDNTEAFF.

The chain recombines TRBV28 with TRBJ1-1, with a possible D match to TRBD1 (6 bases). The CDR3 totals 15 residues. The germline gives CDR1 MDHEN, CDR2 SYDVKM. V lost 6 bases and J 2 bases, leaving 16 bases between the germline ends. CDR3 sequence reads: CASSSPGQINTEAFF. DNA for the CDR3: TGTGCCAGCAGCTCCCCCGGACAGATAAACACTGAAGCTTTCTTT.

The DNA of the CDR3 is TGTGCCAGCAGCCAAGAAAACAGTCGGGAGCAGTTCTTC. As protein: CASSQENSREQFF. The rearrangement links TRBV14 to TRBJ2-1; D not resolved. V was trimmed by 0 bases and J by 10 bases, leaving 10 bases between them. Germline V lookup: CDR1 SGHDN, CDR2 FVKESK. This CDR3 region has 13 residues.

The rearrangement uses TRBV7-3 and TRBJ2-3, with D uncertain. The V gene lost 0 bases and the J gene lost 0 bases, with 7 bases spanning the gap. Germline V gives CDR1 SGHTA, CDR2 FQGTGA. There are 15 residues in the CDR3. The CDR3 region has the DNA TGTGCCAGCAGCTTAACCCCTATCAGCACAGATACGCAGTATTTT. Amino acid sequence: CASSLTPISTDTQYF.

This chain joins TRBV5-1 and TRBJ2-1; 10 nucleotides line up with TRBD2. The CDR3 contains 20 residues. The junction had 12 bases not matched to a gene; V was cut back by 0 bases and J by 0 bases. Germline V gene lookup returns CDR1 SGHRS and CDR2 YFSETQ. The CDR3 sequence is CASSLGFGAGGLYSYNEQFF. Here the CDR3 DNA reads TGCGCCAGCAGCTTGGGTTTCGGAGCGGGAGGGCTTTACTCCTACAATGAGCAGTTCTTC.

This clone has a single count. This chain links TRBV29-1 with TRBJ2-2; D is perhaps TRBD2 (5 bases). The CDR3 loop spans 11 amino acids. The germline V gene encodes CDR1 SQVTM and CDR2 ANQGSEA. With 4 bases removed from V and 6 bases from J, the gap between germline ends came to 6 bases. Here the CDR3 reads CSVGESGELFF. The CDR3 DNA sequence: TGCAGCGTTGGGGAGTCCGGGGAGCTGTTTTTT.

The V and J genes are TRBV4-2 and TRBJ1-2; D might be TRBD1 (5 bases). CDR3 length equals 12 residues. The V and J ends lost 7 bases and 7 bases respectively, with 13 bases between them. Germline CDR1 LGHNA, CDR2 YNFKEQ. The CDR3 here is CASTPGGGGYTF. CDR3 DNA sequence: TGTGCCAGCACCCCTGGGGGGGGTGGCTACACCTTC.

The rearrangement joins TRBV25-1 to TRBJ2-1, with 12 bases fitting TRBD2. The V gene end was trimmed by 3 bases and the J gene end by 4 bases; junction bases not matched to a gene: 4. In germline, CDR1 is MGHDK, CDR2 SYGVNS. The CDR3 is 16 amino acids. The CDR3 sequence is CASSDWTSGAYNEQFF. The DNA for the CDR3 is TGTGCCAGCAGTGATTGGACTAGCGGGGCATACAATGAGCAGTTCTTC.

This clone was seen just once. The chain recombines TRBV6-5 with TRBJ1-6, with D tentatively TRBD1 (5 bases). The germline CDR1 and CDR2 sequences are MNHEY and SVGAGI. This CDR3 has 15 amino acids. The V gene lost 6 bases and the J gene lost 8 bases, with 17 bases spanning the gap. CDR3: CASRGGEGADSPLHF. The CDR3 region has the DNA TGTGCCAGCAGGGGGGGTGAGGGCGCGGATTCACCCCTCCACTTT.